The 28 T cell receptor beta chains given below trace back to one sample, sequenced in a study of OX40 agonist ivuxolimab in advanced cancers. The method was immunoSEQ multiplex PCR; TCRdb's version includes in-frame clones alone and lacks a portion of them. The sample yields 150,000 to 190,000 clones, approximately 94% seen once. This specimen was CD4+ or CD8+ T cells sorted from blood, taken in a trial of the OX40 agonist ivuxolimab. These receptors originate from an adult with an advanced solid tumor such as melanoma, head and neck, liver or kidney cancer.

The chain recombines TRBV29-1 with TRBJ2-5; 7 nucleotides line up with TRBD1. Germline V gene lookup returns CDR1 SQVTM and CDR2 ANQGSEA. Unmatched junction bases numbered 7, after V lost 5 bases and J lost 13 bases. The CDR3 has 10 residues. Here the CDR3 DNA reads TGCAGCGTTAAGCGCGACAGGGTGTACTTC. This codes for CSVKRDRVYF.

The chain links TRBV4-3 to TRBJ2-5; TRBD1 matches at 11 bases. The CDR3 is 16 residues long. Germline lookup yields CDR1 LGHNA and CDR2 YSLEER. The junction had 5 bases not matched to a gene; V was cut back by 1 base and J by 4 bases. The DNA for the CDR3 is TGCGCCAGCAGCCAAGGGATGGGACAGGGGGGAGAGACCCAGTACTTC. The encoded protein is CASSQGMGQGGETQYF.

J is TRBJ2-5 and V is TRBV7-8; D unresolved. The length of the CDR3 is 14 residues. CDR1 and CDR2 (germline): SGHVS, FQNEAQ. Trimming removed 3 bases at V and 1 base at J, with 9 bases between. The CDR3 sequence is CASSFGVTQETQYF. As DNA, the CDR3 is TGTGCCAGCAGCTTCGGAGTGACCCAAGAGACCCAGTACTTC.

The chain combines TRBV5-4 with TRBJ2-2, with D tentatively TRBD2 (6 bases). The CDR3 extends over 18 amino acids. The germline gives CDR1 SGHNT, CDR2 YYREEE (reference sequence). V was trimmed by 0 bases and J by 4 bases, leaving 19 bases between them. CDR3 DNA: TGTGCCAGCAGCTTGGAACCCCTTTTCCGGGACTCCACCGGGGAGCTGTTTTTT. Encoded protein: CASSLEPLFRDSTGELFF.

This clone was counted a single time. This chain joins TRBV15 and TRBJ1-1; 7 bases are shared with TRBD1. The germline V gene has CDR1 LNHNV and CDR2 YYDKDF (reference sequence). This CDR3 is 16 amino acids long. The J segment lost 5 bases and the V segment lost 0 bases, leaving 9 bases of the junction unmatched. The CDR3 DNA reads as TGTGCCACCAGCAGAGACCCACACAGGGGAAAAACTGAAGCTTTCTTT. Its translation: CATSRDPHRGKTEAFF.

This clone was counted a few times. This chain joins TRBV18 and TRBJ1-6, with D possibly TRBD1 on 5 matching bases. This CDR3 comprises 13 residues. With 6 bases removed from V and 7 bases from J, the gap between germline ends came to 10 bases. Germline V gene data show CDR1 as KGHSH and CDR2 as LQKENI. CDR3 sequence: CASSLDTNSPLHF. The CDR3 nucleotides are TGTGCCAGCTCGCTGGACACCAATTCACCCCTCCACTTT.

This chain links TRBV18 with TRBJ2-2; 7 positions agree with TRBD2. V lost 4 bases to trimming and J lost 6 bases; unmatched junction nucleotides: 8. This CDR3 is 15 amino acids long. Looked up from germline, CDR1 is KGHSH and CDR2 is LQKENI. The CDR3 DNA is TGTGCCAGCTCACGGCGGCAGGGAGGGGCCGGGGAGCTGTTTTTT. Its translation: CASSRRQGGAGELFF.

The gene calls are TRBV27 and TRBJ1-3; possibly TRBD1 for D (5 bases). This CDR3 region has 15 residues. The V end lost 4 bases, the J end lost 2 bases, and 12 bases lay between the germline ends. Germline V lookup: CDR1 MNHEY, CDR2 SMNVEV (reference sequence). The CDR3 loop reads CASSYGGSTGNTIYF. The CDR3 region has the DNA TGTGCCAGCAGTTATGGGGGATCGACTGGAAACACCATATATTTT.

This rearrangement joins TRBV10-3 to TRBJ2-2, with TRBD2 identical over 7 bases. The CDR3 totals 16 residues. Germline-derived CDR1 and CDR2 are ENHRY and SYGVKD. V dropped 6 bases and J dropped 0; count of bases not matched to a gene: 7. In DNA form, the CDR3 reads TGTGCCATCAGCTCGTTACTAGCGCCGAACACCGGGGAGCTGTTTTTT. It yields the protein CAISSLLAPNTGELFF.

This chain connects TRBV28 to TRBJ1-1; TRBD1 matches at 12 bases. Germline V CDR1 and CDR2: MDHEN, SYDVKM. CDR3 length: 18 amino acids. The trim removed 5 bases at V and 3 bases at J, leaving 13 bases unmatched. The CDR3 DNA reads TGTGCCAGCAGTCTACCCCCGGGACAGGGGGCGAAGCACACTGAAGCTTTCTTT. Its translation: CASSLPPGQGAKHTEAFF.

The genes are TRBV9 and TRBJ1-4, with D maybe TRBD1 (5 bases). V lost 0 bases to trimming and J lost 3 bases, with 9 bases between them. CDR1 and CDR2 from the germline V gene are SGDLS and YYNGEE. The CDR3 covers 15 residues. This CDR3 reads CASSVGGSSNEKLFF. CDR3 DNA sequence: TGTGCCAGCAGCGTAGGGGGCAGTTCTAATGAAAAACTGTTTTTT. The full variable domain, in which reference TRBV9 and TRBJ1-4 provide the parts outside the CDR3, is DSGVTQTPKHLITATGQRVTLRCSPRSGDLSVYWYQQSLDQGLQFLIQYYNGEERAKGNILERFSAQQFPDLHSELNLSSLELGDSALYFCASSVGGSSNEKLFFGSGTQLSVL.

The chain couples TRBV5-1 to TRBJ2-7; 7 bases are shared with TRBD2. Germline loops: CDR1 SGHRS, CDR2 YFSETQ. This CDR3 has 13 residues. Trimming removed 1 base from V and 5 bases from J; junction bases left unmatched: 3. The CDR3 loop is CASSLMGGNEQYF. The CDR3 DNA sequence: TGCGCCAGCAGCTTGATGGGGGGGAACGAGCAGTACTTC.

The genes are TRBV9 and TRBJ2-7; D unclear. V was clipped by 0 bases and J by 5 bases, with 9 bases between them. CDR3 length: 13 residues. Germline V gene data show CDR1 as SGDLS and CDR2 as YYNGEE. DNA of the CDR3: TGTGCCAGCAGCGTAGGTAGTCCCAACGAGCAGTACTTC. This sequence encodes CASSVGSPNEQYF.

The chain uses TRBV28 and TRBJ1-2; D might be TRBD1 (6 bases). CDR1 is MDHEN and CDR2 is SYDVKM in the germline V gene. The CDR3 length is 13 residues. Trimming took 8 bases from V and 2 from J, leaving 12 bases between them. The CDR3: CASLNRENYGYTF. For the CDR3, the DNA is TGTGCCAGCCTAAACAGGGAGAACTATGGCTACACCTTC.

J is TRBJ1-3 and V is TRBV28; D is possibly TRBD1 (6 bases). There are 16 residues in the CDR3. CDR1 and CDR2 from the germline V gene are MDHEN and SYDVKM. The ends were cut back, 5 bases at V and 0 bases at J, with 14 bases in the middle. In DNA form, the CDR3 reads TGTGCCAGCAGTACCGCAGGGGATGGCTCTGGAAACACCATATATTTT. Translation gives CASSTAGDGSGNTIYF.

This chain uses TRBV30 with TRBJ2-3; 9 bases fit TRBD2. This CDR3 has 14 residues. Germline CDR1 and CDR2: GTSNPN and SVGIG (reference sequence). Unmatched junction bases numbered 5, after V lost 1 base and J lost 6 bases. This CDR3 is CAWSAAGGPDTQYF. The DNA for the CDR3 is TGTGCCTGGAGTGCTGCGGGAGGGCCGGATACGCAGTATTTT.

This chain connects TRBV18 to TRBJ2-5; D unclear. V shed 3 bases and J shed 0 bases, with 11 bases lying between them. The CDR3 consists of 15 residues. Germline V lookup: CDR1 KGHSH, CDR2 LQKENI. This chain's CDR3 is CASSPVNGYQETQYF. CDR3 in DNA: TGTGCCAGCTCACCCGTTAATGGGTACCAAGAGACCCAGTACTTC.

In its sample, this clone was seen a few times. V and J are TRBV11-1 and TRBJ1-2; D perhaps matches TRBD1 (5 bases). This CDR3 region has 13 residues. V lost 1 base, J lost 4 bases, and 7 bases lay in between. Germline V gene lookup returns CDR1 SGHAT and CDR2 FQDESV (reference sequence). CDR3 sequence reads: CASSLGDGYGYTF. The CDR3 nucleotides read TGTGCCAGCAGCTTAGGGGACGGCTATGGCTACACCTTC. Supplemented by reference TRBV11-1 and TRBJ1-2, the full variable domain reads EAEVAQSPRYKITEKSQAVAFWCDPISGHATLYWYRQILGQGPELLVQFQDESVVDDSQLPKDRFSAERLKGVDSTLKIQPAELGDSAMYLCASSLGDGYGYTFGSGTRLTVV.

A note on this clone: This same CDR3 is encoded by further DNA sequences in the sample. The rearrangement uses TRBV9 and TRBJ2-7; the D gene is possibly TRBD1 (6 bases). The CDR3 covers 14 residues. In germline, CDR1 is SGDLS, CDR2 YYNGEE. The V gene lost 0 bases and the J gene lost 2 bases, with 9 bases spanning the gap. This CDR3 reads CASSVGQAPYEQYF. The DNA of the CDR3 is TGTGCCAGCAGCGTAGGACAGGCTCCCTACGAGCAGTACTTC.

A single count supports this clone. The genes are TRBV2 and TRBJ2-7, with 7 positions matching TRBD1. The V gene end was trimmed by 5 bases and the J gene end by 3 bases; junction bases not matched to a gene: 4. The CDR3 is made up of 13 amino acids. Germline loops: CDR1 SNHLY, CDR2 FYNNEI. Here the CDR3 DNA reads TGTGCCAGCAGTAGGGGGCCGAGCTACGAGCAGTACTTC. Its protein is CASSRGPSYEQYF. The whole variable domain, filled in from reference TRBV2 and TRBJ2-7, reads EPEVTQTPSHQVTQMGQEVILRCVPISNHLYFYWYRQILGQKVEFLVSFYNNEISEKSEIFDDQFSVERPDGSNFTLKIRSTKLEDSAMYFCASSRGPSYEQYFGPGTRLTVT.

The genes are TRBV7-2 and TRBJ1-5; weak D call: TRBD1 (6 bases). The germline gives CDR1 SGHTA, CDR2 FQGNSA. The V gene lost 1 base and the J gene lost 7 bases, with 14 bases spanning the gap. This CDR3 spans 15 amino acids. The CDR3 bases are TGTGCCAGCAGCTTAGGCCCACAGGGTAGCCAGCCCCAGCATTTT. Protein sequence: CASSLGPQGSQPQHF.

V is TRBV27 and J is TRBJ2-6; D not resolved. The V gene lost 2 bases and the J gene lost 2 bases, with 7 bases spanning the gap. The CDR3 spans 15 residues. Germline V gene lookup returns CDR1 MNHEY and CDR2 SMNVEV (reference sequence). CDR3 sequence (DNA): TGTGCCAGCAGTTTAGAGAGGCCTGGGGCCAACGTCCTGACTTTC. Protein: CASSLERPGANVLTF.

This clone has just one count. V and J are TRBV6-1 and TRBJ2-1; possible D gene TRBD1, 6 bases. The CDR3 sequence is 16 residues long. CDR1 is MNHNS and CDR2 is SASEGT in the germline V gene. The V gene lost 4 bases and the J gene lost 7 bases, with 20 bases spanning the gap. For the CDR3, the DNA is TGTGCCAGCAGTGGCGGACAGCCCAATAGTTTGAATGAGCAGTTCTTC. Translating gives CASSGGQPNSLNEQFF.

V and J are TRBV6-6 and TRBJ1-1, with TRBD1 as a possible D gene (5 bases). Germline-derived CDR1 and CDR2 are MNHNY and SVGAGI (reference sequence). The V and J ends lost 5 bases and 10 bases respectively, with 14 bases between them. CDR3 length equals 12 residues. The CDR3 loop is CASSRGESVAFF. In DNA, the CDR3 is TGTGCCAGCAGTCGGGGGGAGTCTGTAGCTTTCTTT.

J is TRBJ1-2 and V is TRBV9; a possible D gene is TRBD1 (5 bases). CDR1 is SGDLS and CDR2 is YYNGEE in the germline V gene. The length of the CDR3 is 15 residues. With 0 bases removed from V and 9 bases from J, the gap between germline ends came to 18 bases. CDR3 bases: TGTGCCAGCAGCGTAGGGGCGACAGACTGGGACCGCTACACCTTC. Encoded protein: CASSVGATDWDRYTF.

The chain carries TRBV30 and TRBJ2-6, with D tentatively TRBD1 (8 bases). V lost 0 bases and J 0 bases, leaving 15 bases between the germline ends. There are 18 residues in the CDR3. CDR1 and CDR2 (germline): GTSNPN, SVGIG (reference sequence). The CDR3 loop is CAWSVSDREGSGANVLTF. The CDR3, as DNA: TGTGCCTGGAGTGTATCGGACAGGGAGGGCTCTGGGGCCAACGTCCTGACTTTC. The full variable domain, with the rest looked up from reference TRBV30 and TRBJ2-6, is SQTIHQWPATLVQPVGSPLSLECTVEGTSNPNLYWYRQAAGRGLQLLFYSVGIGQISSEVPQNLSASRPQDRQFILSSKKLLLSDSGFYLCAWSVSDREGSGANVLTFGAGSRLTVL.

V and J are TRBV7-2 and TRBJ2-7, with 11 bases that match TRBD2. Germline values: CDR1 SGHTA, CDR2 FQGNSA. Trimming cost V 4 bases and J 1 base; bases outside gene matches: 3. This CDR3 region has 15 residues. The chain's CDR3 is CASSSTSGGSYEQYF. The DNA for the CDR3 is TGTGCCAGCAGCTCAACTAGCGGGGGTTCCTACGAGCAGTACTTC.

The chain combines TRBV15 with TRBJ1-1; D is possibly TRBD1 (5 bases). Between the trimmed V and J ends, which lost 3 bases and 7 bases, there was a span of 6 bases. Per the germline V gene, CDR1 is LNHNV and CDR2 is YYDKDF (reference sequence). The CDR3 covers 11 residues. The CDR3 coding sequence is TGTGCCACCAGCAGGGGGGGTGAAGCTTTCTTT. This codes for CATSRGGEAFF. Variable domain in full (rest from reference TRBV15 and TRBJ1-1): DAMVIQNPRYQVTQFGKPVTLSCSQTLNHNVMYWYQQKSSQAPKLLFHYYDKDFNNEADTPDNFQSRRPNTSFCFLDIRSPGLGDTAMYLCATSRGGEAFFGQGTRLTVV.